Presented here are 25 T cell receptor beta chains from one specimen sequenced in a study of cytomegalovirus exposure and HLA in healthy donors. The method was immunoSEQ multiplex PCR; TCRdb's version includes in-frame clones alone and lacks a portion of them. Altogether 150,000 or so clones are present, roughly nine tenths being singletons, with the ten largest covering over 9%. Material: PBMCs. The origin of the receptors is a woman aged 18-29 years in good health and CMV-seropositive.

The chain couples TRBV5-1 to TRBJ2-1, with D perhaps matching TRBD2 (6 bases). Per germline, CDR1 SGHRS and CDR2 YFSETQ. The CDR3 is 12 residues long. The V gene lost 3 bases and the J gene lost 11 bases, with 12 bases spanning the gap. The chain's CDR3 is CASSSAGTQQFF. The CDR3 bases are TGCGCCAGCAGCTCCGCGGGGACCCAGCAGTTCTTC.

This chain connects TRBV30 to TRBJ2-1; 15 nucleotides agree with TRBD2. The CDR3 runs 19 residues. CDR1 is GTSNPN and CDR2 is SVGIG in the germline V gene (reference sequence). V lost 5 bases, J lost 0 bases, and 11 bases stayed unmatched. The CDR3 DNA sequence: TGTGCCTGGTCGATAGGACTAGCGGGGGGGATCGGCTCCTACAATGAGCAGTTCTTC. Its translation: CAWSIGLAGGIGSYNEQFF.

The chain employs TRBV28 and TRBJ2-1; 8 nucleotides match TRBD2. V lost 6 bases, J lost 4 bases, and 5 bases stayed unmatched. CDR3 length equals 14 residues. Germline CDR1 reads MDHEN; CDR2 reads SYDVKM. This chain's CDR3 is CASREGTSYNEQFF. CDR3 nucleotide sequence: TGTGCCAGCAGGGAGGGGACTAGTTACAATGAGCAGTTCTTC.

V gene TRBV9 combines with J gene TRBJ2-3, with a possible D match to TRBD2 (6 bases). CDR1 and CDR2 from the germline V gene are SGDLS and YYNGEE. The germline V and J ends were trimmed by 6 bases and 6 bases, with 20 bases remaining between them. CDR3 size: 15 residues. The chain's CDR3 is CASNDVESGDDTQYF. Here the CDR3 DNA reads TGTGCCAGCAACGATGTCGAGTCGGGGGACGATACGCAGTATTTT. Drawing the rest from reference TRBV9 and TRBJ2-3, the complete variable domain is DSGVTQTPKHLITATGQRVTLRCSPRSGDLSVYWYQQSLDQGLQFLIQYYNGEERAKGNILERFSAQQFPDLHSELNLSSLELGDSALYFCASNDVESGDDTQYFGPGTRLTVL.

This clone was found a few times. This CDR3 reads CASKREGTEAFF. The CDR3 coding sequence is TGTGCCAGCAAACGCGAGGGCACTGAAGCTTTCTTT. The chain is built from TRBV13 and TRBJ1-1; D gene ambiguous. The germline CDR1 and CDR2 sequences are PRHDT and FYEKMQ (reference sequence). CDR3 length: 12 amino acids. V dropped 7 bases and J dropped 4 bases, with 10 bases sitting between them.

The V gene is TRBV12-5, the J gene TRBJ1-4, with 7 bases matching TRBD1. The CDR3 runs to 16 residues. Germline V gene sequence: CDR1 LGHNT, CDR2 FRNRAP. J was trimmed by 0 bases and V by 6 bases; bases with no gene match: 7. The CDR3 loop is CASGSSTGTTNEKLFF. The CDR3 DNA sequence: TGTGCTAGTGGATCCTCGACAGGGACAACTAATGAAAAACTGTTTTTT. Complete variable domain (other parts from reference TRBV12-5 and TRBJ1-4): DARVTQTPRHKVTEMGQEVTMRCQPILGHNTVFWYRQTMMQGLELLAYFRNRAPLDDSGMPKDRFSAEMPDATLATLKIQPSEPRDSAVYFCASGSSTGTTNEKLFFGSGTQLSVL.

The rearrangement joins TRBV9 to TRBJ2-7, with 9 bases aligning to TRBD2. The CDR3 sequence is 14 residues long. Germline V gives CDR1 SGDLS, CDR2 YYNGEE. V shed 0 bases and J 5 bases; nucleotides not matched to a gene: 3. CDR3 sequence (DNA): TGTGCCAGCAGCGTAGCTGCTAGCGGGGACGAGCAGTACTTC. The encoded protein is CASSVAASGDEQYF.

This clone has just one count. The chain recombines TRBV16 with TRBJ2-3; a possible D gene is TRBD2 (7 bases). Germline assignment: CDR1 KGHSY and CDR2 FQNENV. This CDR3 is 15 amino acids long. Between the trimmed V and J ends, which lost 0 bases and 5 bases, there was a span of 12 bases. The CDR3 DNA reads TGTGCCAGCAGCCAATCTAGGGGGGGAGAAGATACGCAGTATTTT. As protein: CASSQSRGGEDTQYF.

This clone was found once. This chain connects TRBV7-2 to TRBJ2-2; D gene unclear. The CDR3 is 14 amino acids. Deletions cut 5 bases from V and 5 bases from J, with 12 bases between. Germline V CDR1 and CDR2: SGHTA, FQGNSA. The CDR3 sequence is CASSPSAETGELFF. The CDR3 nucleotides read TGTGCCAGCAGCCCCTCCGCAGAAACCGGGGAGCTGTTTTTT.

This CDR3 reads CASSIGEGTGGQPQHF. The CDR3 DNA sequence: TGTGCCAGTAGTATAGGTGAAGGGACAGGGGGCCAGCCCCAGCATTTT. The V gene is TRBV19, the J gene TRBJ1-5; 12 bases line up with TRBD1. Trimming cost V 1 base and J 7 bases; bases outside gene matches: 5. This CDR3 is built from 16 residues. CDR1 LNHDA and CDR2 SQIVND come from the germline V gene (reference sequence).

V gene TRBV7-2 combines with J gene TRBJ2-1, with D possibly matching TRBD1 (7 bases). V was trimmed by 5 bases and J by 15 bases, leaving 17 bases between them. CDR1 is SGHTA, CDR2 FQGNSA, per germline. This CDR3 has 12 residues. This chain's CDR3 is CASSLDREERFF. The CDR3 DNA reads TGTGCCAGCAGCCTCGACAGGGAGGAAAGGTTCTTC.

V and J are TRBV4-2 and TRBJ2-3, with 7 bases aligning to TRBD2. The J segment lost 2 bases and the V segment lost 4 bases, leaving 12 bases of the junction unmatched. The CDR3 totals 17 residues. Per the germline V gene, CDR1 is LGHNA and CDR2 is YNFKEQ. The CDR3 sequence: CASSPAWGGPTTDTQYF. In DNA, the CDR3 is TGTGCCAGCAGCCCGGCTTGGGGGGGACCCACCACAGATACGCAGTATTTT.

The chain has TRBV19 and TRBJ2-1; 8 bases are a match to TRBD1. There are 15 residues in the CDR3. J lost 4 bases, V lost 5 bases, and 7 bases had no gene match. Per the germline V gene, CDR1 is LNHDA and CDR2 is SQIVND (reference sequence). The CDR3 loop reads CASSSDRAGYNEQFF. In DNA form, the CDR3 reads TGTGCCAGTAGTTCGGACAGGGCGGGATACAATGAGCAGTTCTTC. Supplemented by reference TRBV19 and TRBJ2-1, the full variable domain reads DGGITQSPKYLFRKEGQNVTLSCEQNLNHDAMYWYRQDPGQGLRLIYYSQIVNDFQKGDIAEGYSVSREKKESFPLTVTSAQKNPTAFYLCASSSDRAGYNEQFFGPGTRLTVL.

This clone came up once. The chain is built from TRBV21-1 and TRBJ1-2; whether TRBD1, the table's D call, matches the DNA was not checked. TRBV21-1 represents a pseudogene. CDR3 length equals 16 residues. CDR3 sequence reads: CASSKVSTDLNYGYTF. The CDR3 DNA sequence: TGTGCCAGCAGCAAAGTTTCGACAGACCTTAACTATGGCTACACCTTC.

The V and J genes are TRBV4-1 and TRBJ2-2; D not certain. This CDR3 has 15 amino acids. Germline V gene data show CDR1 as MGHRA and CDR2 as YSYEKL. V lost 3 bases and J 1 base, leaving 9 bases between the germline ends. The CDR3 sequence: CASSHRDKNTGELFF. The CDR3 region has the DNA TGCGCCAGCAGCCATAGAGACAAGAACACCGGGGAGCTGTTTTTT.

This chain links TRBV7-9 with TRBJ2-4; a weak D match, TRBD2 (5 bases). This CDR3 has 14 amino acids. Trimming took off 5 bases at V and 6 bases at J, with 14 bases between the two ends. Germline V gene data show CDR1 as SEHNR and CDR2 as FQNEAQ (reference sequence). The chain's CDR3 is CASSLRGVPNIQYF. The CDR3 region has the DNA TGTGCCAGCAGCCTTCGGGGTGTACCAAACATTCAGTACTTC.

This clone has a single count. J is TRBJ1-5 and V is TRBV28; 8 nucleotides match TRBD1. Trimming at V came to 4 bases and at J to 5 bases, leaving 7 bases not matched to a gene. Germline loops: CDR1 MDHEN, CDR2 SYDVKM. The CDR3 is made up of 15 amino acids. Here the CDR3 DNA reads TGTGCCAGCAGTTCCCCGGACAGGGACGATCAGCCCCAGCATTTT. Translated: CASSSPDRDDQPQHF.

This clone was seen only once. The chain joins TRBV27 to TRBJ2-1; D gene uncertain. Trimming removed 0 bases at V and 4 bases at J, with 10 bases between. Germline CDR1 reads MNHEY; CDR2 reads SMNVEV (reference sequence). CDR3 length: 15 residues. In nucleotides, the CDR3 is TGTGCCAGCAGTTTATCGGGCTTCAGTTACAATGAGCAGTTCTTC. Translated, it gives CASSLSGFSYNEQFF.

The rearrangement uses TRBV2 and TRBJ2-7; TRBD1 matches 7 bases. The CDR3 is made up of 15 amino acids. Germline trimming cut 5 bases from V and 2 bases from J; bases unmatched to any gene: 9. From germline, CDR1 is SNHLY and CDR2 FYNNEI. CDR3 residues: CASSPDPRGPYEQYF. CDR3 nucleotide sequence: TGTGCCAGCAGTCCCGATCCAAGGGGGCCCTACGAGCAGTACTTC.

This chain joins TRBV7-2 and TRBJ1-6; a possible D gene is TRBD1 (6 bases). The CDR3 length is 16 residues. CDR1 and CDR2 (germline): SGHTA, FQGNSA. Between the trimmed V and J ends, which lost 3 bases and 5 bases, there was a span of 14 bases. DNA of the CDR3: TGTGCCAGCAGCTTCGCGGGGGGACAAAATAATTCACCCCTCCACTTT. This codes for CASSFAGGQNNSPLHF.

The genes are TRBV19 and TRBJ2-7, with 9 bases aligning to TRBD1. V was clipped by 5 bases and J by 6 bases; unmatched bases: 11. Germline values: CDR1 LNHDA, CDR2 SQIVND (reference sequence). The CDR3 consists of 15 residues. The CDR3 region is CASSPSGTGSPEQYF. The CDR3 DNA reads as TGTGCCAGTAGTCCCTCCGGGACAGGGTCCCCCGAGCAGTACTTC.

The rearrangement joins TRBV18 to TRBJ2-3; unclear D gene. The V gene's germline CDR1 is KGHSH and CDR2 LQKENI. CDR3 length: 16 residues. Deletions cut 0 bases from V and 6 bases from J, with 16 bases between. CDR3 residues: CASSPPSNPTTDTQYF. The CDR3 DNA reads TGTGCCAGCTCACCACCCTCGAACCCCACAACCGATACGCAGTATTTT.

A single count supports this clone. The chain joins TRBV7-9 to TRBJ1-2; 7 bases align to TRBD1. Germline V CDR1 and CDR2: SEHNR, FQNEAQ (reference sequence). Germline trimming cut 5 bases from V and 2 bases from J; bases unmatched to any gene: 11. This CDR3 region has 16 residues. CDR3 loop: CASSLLAGTVNYGYTF. The DNA for the CDR3 is TGTGCCAGCAGCCTACTTGCCGGGACAGTGAACTATGGCTACACCTTC.

This chain links TRBV10-3 with TRBJ1-5; no firm D call. V lost 3 bases and J 4 bases, leaving 4 bases between the germline ends. Germline V lookup: CDR1 ENHRY, CDR2 SYGVKD. CDR3 length: 12 amino acids. Written as DNA, the CDR3 is TGTGCCATCAGTGAACAGAATCAGCCCCAGCATTTT. Amino acid sequence: CAISEQNQPQHF.

J is TRBJ2-1 and V is TRBV27; 7 bases align to TRBD2. The CDR3 runs to 18 residues. From germline, CDR1 is MNHEY and CDR2 SMNVEV (reference sequence). The V segment lost 3 bases and the J segment 4 bases; nucleotides outside the gene matches: 15. Written as DNA, the CDR3 is TGTGCCAGCAGTTTCAGCCAAAGGGCGGGAGTTCAGTACAATGAGCAGTTCTTC. Translated: CASSFSQRAGVQYNEQFF.